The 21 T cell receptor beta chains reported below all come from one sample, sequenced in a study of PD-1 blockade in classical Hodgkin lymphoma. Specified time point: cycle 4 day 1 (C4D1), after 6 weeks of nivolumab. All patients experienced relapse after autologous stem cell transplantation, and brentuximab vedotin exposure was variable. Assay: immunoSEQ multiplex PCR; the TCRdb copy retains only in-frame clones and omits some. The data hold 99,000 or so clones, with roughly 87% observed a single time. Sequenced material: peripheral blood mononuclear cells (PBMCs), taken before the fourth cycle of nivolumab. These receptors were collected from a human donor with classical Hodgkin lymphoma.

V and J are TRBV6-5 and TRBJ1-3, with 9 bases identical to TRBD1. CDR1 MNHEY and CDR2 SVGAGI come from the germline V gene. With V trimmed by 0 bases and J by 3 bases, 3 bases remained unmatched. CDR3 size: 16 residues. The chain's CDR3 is CASSYSGTGLGNTIYF. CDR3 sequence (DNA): TGTGCCAGCAGTTACTCAGGGACAGGGCTTGGAAACACCATATATTTT.

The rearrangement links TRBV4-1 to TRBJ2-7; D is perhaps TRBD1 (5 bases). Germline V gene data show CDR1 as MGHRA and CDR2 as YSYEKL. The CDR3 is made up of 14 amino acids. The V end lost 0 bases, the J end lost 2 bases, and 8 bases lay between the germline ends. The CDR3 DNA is TGCGCCAGCAGCCAAGAGAGCAGGGCCTACGAGCAGTACTTC. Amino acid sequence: CASSQESRAYEQYF.

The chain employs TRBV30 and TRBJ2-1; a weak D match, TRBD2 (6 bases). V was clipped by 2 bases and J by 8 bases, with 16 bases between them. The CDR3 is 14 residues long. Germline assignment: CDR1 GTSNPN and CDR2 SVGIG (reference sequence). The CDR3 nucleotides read TGTGCCTGGAGTCCCGGGAGAGGTTTCGATGAGCAGTTCTTC. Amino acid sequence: CAWSPGRGFDEQFF.

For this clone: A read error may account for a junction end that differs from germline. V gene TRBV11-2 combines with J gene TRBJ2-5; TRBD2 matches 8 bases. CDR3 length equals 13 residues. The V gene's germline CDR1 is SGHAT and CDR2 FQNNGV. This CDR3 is CASSLDQLAVIDF. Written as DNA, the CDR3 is TGTGCCAGCAGCTTAGATCAACTAGCGGTTATAGACTTC. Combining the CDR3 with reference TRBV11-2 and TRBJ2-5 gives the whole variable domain EAGVAQSPRYKIIEKRQSVAFWCNPISGHATLYWYQQILGQGPKLLIQFQNNGVVDDSQLPKDRFSAERLKGVDSTLKIQPAKLEDSAVYLCASSLDQLAVIDFGPGTRLLVL.

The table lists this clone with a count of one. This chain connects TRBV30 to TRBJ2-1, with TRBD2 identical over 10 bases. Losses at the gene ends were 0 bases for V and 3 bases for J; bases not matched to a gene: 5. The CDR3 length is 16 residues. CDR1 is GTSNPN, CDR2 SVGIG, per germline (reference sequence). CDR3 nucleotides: TGTGCCTGGAGTGTCGGTAGCGGGAGGTACTACAATGAGCAGTTCTTC. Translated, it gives CAWSVGSGRYYNEQFF.

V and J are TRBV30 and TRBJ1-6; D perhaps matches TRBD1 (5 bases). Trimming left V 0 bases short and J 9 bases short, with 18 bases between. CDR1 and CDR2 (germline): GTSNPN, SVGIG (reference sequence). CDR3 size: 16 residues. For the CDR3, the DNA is TGTGCCTGGAGTGTACCGAGAGGGGCAGGAGTTTCACCCCTCCACTTT. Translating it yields CAWSVPRGAGVSPLHF. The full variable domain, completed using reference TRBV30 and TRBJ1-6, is SQTIHQWPATLVQPVGSPLSLECTVEGTSNPNLYWYRQAAGRGLQLLFYSVGIGQISSEVPQNLSASRPQDRQFILSSKKLLLSDSGFYLCAWSVPRGAGVSPLHFGNGTRLTVT.

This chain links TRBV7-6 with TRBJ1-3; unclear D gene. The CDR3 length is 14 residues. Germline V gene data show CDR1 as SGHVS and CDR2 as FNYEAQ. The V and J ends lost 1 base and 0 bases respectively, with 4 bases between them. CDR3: CASSLGGSGNTIYF. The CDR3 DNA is TGTGCCAGCAGCTTAGGTGGCTCTGGAAACACCATATATTTT.

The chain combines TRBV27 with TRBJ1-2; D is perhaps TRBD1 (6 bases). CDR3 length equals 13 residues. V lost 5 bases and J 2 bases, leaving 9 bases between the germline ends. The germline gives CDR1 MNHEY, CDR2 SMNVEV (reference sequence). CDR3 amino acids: CASSHGQNYGYTF. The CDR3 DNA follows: TGTGCCAGCAGTCATGGACAGAACTATGGCTACACCTTC.

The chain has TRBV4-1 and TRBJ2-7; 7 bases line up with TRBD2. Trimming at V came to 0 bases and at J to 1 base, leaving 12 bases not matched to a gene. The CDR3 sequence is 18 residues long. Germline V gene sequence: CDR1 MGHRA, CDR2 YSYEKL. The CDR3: CASSQDKGWAGDSYEQYF. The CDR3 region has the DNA TGCGCCAGCAGCCAAGATAAGGGGTGGGCGGGGGATTCCTACGAGCAGTACTTC.

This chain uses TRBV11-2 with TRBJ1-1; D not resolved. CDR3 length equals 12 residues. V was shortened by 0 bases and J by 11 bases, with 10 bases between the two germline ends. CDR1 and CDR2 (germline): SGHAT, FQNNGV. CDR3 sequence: CASSLEGSRAFF. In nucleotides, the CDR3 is TGTGCCAGCAGCTTAGAGGGGAGCCGGGCTTTCTTT.

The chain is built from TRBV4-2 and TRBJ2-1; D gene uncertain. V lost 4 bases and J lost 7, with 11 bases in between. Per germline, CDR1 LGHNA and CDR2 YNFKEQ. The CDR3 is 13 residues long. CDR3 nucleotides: TGTGCCAGCAGCCGAACGCTGTCGAATGAGCAGTTCTTC. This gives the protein CASSRTLSNEQFF.

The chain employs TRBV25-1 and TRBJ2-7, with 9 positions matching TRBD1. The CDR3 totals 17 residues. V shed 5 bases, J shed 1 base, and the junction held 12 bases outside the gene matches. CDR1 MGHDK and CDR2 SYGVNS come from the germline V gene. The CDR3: CASSPRVGQGPSYEQYF. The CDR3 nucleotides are TGTGCCAGCAGTCCCCGGGTCGGACAGGGGCCATCCTACGAGCAGTACTTC.

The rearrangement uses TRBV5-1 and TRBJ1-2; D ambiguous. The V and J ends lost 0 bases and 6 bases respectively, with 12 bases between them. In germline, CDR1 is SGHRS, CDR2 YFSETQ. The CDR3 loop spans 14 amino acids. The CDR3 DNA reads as TGCGCCAGCAGCTTGGAGGTACCGGATGATGGCTACACCTTC. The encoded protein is CASSLEVPDDGYTF. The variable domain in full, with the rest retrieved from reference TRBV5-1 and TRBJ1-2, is KAGVTQTPRYLIKTRGQQVTLSCSPISGHRSVSWYQQTPGQGLQFLFEYFSETQRNKGNFPGRFSGRQFSNSRSEMNVSTLELGDSALYLCASSLEVPDDGYTFGSGTRLTVV.

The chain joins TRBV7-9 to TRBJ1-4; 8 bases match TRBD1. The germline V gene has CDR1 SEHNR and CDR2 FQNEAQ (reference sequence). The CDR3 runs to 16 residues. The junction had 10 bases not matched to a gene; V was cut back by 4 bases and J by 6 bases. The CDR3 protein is CASSSSLTGVDEKLFF. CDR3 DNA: TGTGCCAGCAGCTCTTCCTTGACAGGGGTGGATGAAAAACTGTTTTTT. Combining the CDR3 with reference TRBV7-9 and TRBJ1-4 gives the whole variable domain DTGVSQNPRHKITKRGQNVTFRCDPISEHNRLYWYRQTLGQGPEFLTYFQNEAQLEKSRLLSDRFSAERPKGSFSTLEIQRTEQGDSAMYLCASSSSLTGVDEKLFFGSGTQLSVL.

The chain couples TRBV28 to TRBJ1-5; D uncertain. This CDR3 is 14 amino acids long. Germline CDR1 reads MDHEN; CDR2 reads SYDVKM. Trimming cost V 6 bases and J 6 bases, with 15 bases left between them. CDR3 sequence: CASRTLEVSQPQHF. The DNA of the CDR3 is TGTGCCAGCAGAACTCTTGAAGTGAGTCAGCCCCAGCATTTT.

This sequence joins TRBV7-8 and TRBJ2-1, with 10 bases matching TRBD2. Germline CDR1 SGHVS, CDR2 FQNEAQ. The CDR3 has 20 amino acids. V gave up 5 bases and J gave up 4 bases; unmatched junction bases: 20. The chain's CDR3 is CASSPYLAGVPQPSYNEQFF. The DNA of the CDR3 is TGTGCCAGCAGCCCCTATCTAGCGGGAGTGCCGCAGCCCTCTTACAATGAGCAGTTCTTC.

The CDR3 region has the DNA TGTGCCAGCAGCTCGGACTGGCTCGGGGATACGCAGTATTTT. It specifies CASSSDWLGDTQYF. V and J are TRBV7-2 and TRBJ2-3, with D possibly matching TRBD2 (5 bases). Germline CDR1 is SGHTA and CDR2 is FQGNSA. There are 14 residues in the CDR3. V dropped 4 bases and J dropped 6 bases, with 14 bases sitting between them.

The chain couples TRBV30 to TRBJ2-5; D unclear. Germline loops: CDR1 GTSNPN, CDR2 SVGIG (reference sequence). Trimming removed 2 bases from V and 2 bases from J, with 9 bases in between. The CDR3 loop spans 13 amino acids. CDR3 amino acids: CAWSYGLQETQYF. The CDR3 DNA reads TGTGCCTGGAGTTACGGCCTGCAAGAGACCCAGTACTTC.

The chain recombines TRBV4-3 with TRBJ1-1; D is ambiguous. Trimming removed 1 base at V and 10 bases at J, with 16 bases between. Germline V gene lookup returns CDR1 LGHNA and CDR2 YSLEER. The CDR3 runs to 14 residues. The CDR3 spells CASSQAADGLGAFF. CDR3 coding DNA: TGCGCCAGCAGCCAAGCCGCGGACGGGCTGGGAGCTTTCTTT.

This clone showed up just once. The CDR3 coding sequence is TGCAGCGTTGAAGGGGGTGGCGCGCCGTCGTTAGCTTTCTTT. Its translation: CSVEGGGAPSLAFF. The chain employs TRBV29-1 and TRBJ1-1; D remains unclear. Looked up from germline, CDR1 is SQVTM and CDR2 is ANQGSEA. The CDR3 sequence is 14 residues long. Trimming stripped 1 base from V and 10 bases from J, with 19 bases between.

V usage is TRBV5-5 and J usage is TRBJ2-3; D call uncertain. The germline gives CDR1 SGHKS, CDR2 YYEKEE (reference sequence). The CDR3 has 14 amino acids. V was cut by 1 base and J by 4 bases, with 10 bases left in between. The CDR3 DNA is TGTGCCAGCAGCTTGTTCCACGACGCAGATACGCAGTATTTT. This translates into CASSLFHDADTQYF. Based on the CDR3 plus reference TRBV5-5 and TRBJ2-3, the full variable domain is DAGVTQSPTHLIKTRGQQVTLRCSPISGHKSVSWYQQVLGQGPQFIFQYYEKEERGRGNFPDRFSARQFPNYSSELNVNALLLGDSALYLCASSLFHDADTQYFGPGTRLTVL.